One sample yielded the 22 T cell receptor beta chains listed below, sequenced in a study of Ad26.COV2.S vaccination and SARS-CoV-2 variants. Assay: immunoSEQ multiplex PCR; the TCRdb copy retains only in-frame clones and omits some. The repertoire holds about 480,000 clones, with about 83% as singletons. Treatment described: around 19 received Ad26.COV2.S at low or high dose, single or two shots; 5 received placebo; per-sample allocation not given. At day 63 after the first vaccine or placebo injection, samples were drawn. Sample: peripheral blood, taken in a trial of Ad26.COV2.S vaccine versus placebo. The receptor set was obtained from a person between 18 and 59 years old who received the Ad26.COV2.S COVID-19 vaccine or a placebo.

The DNA of the CDR3 is TGTGCCAGCAGCTTACTGTTGGGGACAAGTGATACGCAGTATTTT. Translation gives CASSLLLGTSDTQYF. The rearrangement uses TRBV7-2 and TRBJ2-3; D may be TRBD1 (6 bases). Trimming shortened V by 2 bases and J by 6 bases, and 15 bases separated the two germline ends. CDR1 and CDR2 from the germline V gene are SGHTA and FQGNSA. The CDR3 sequence is 15 residues long.

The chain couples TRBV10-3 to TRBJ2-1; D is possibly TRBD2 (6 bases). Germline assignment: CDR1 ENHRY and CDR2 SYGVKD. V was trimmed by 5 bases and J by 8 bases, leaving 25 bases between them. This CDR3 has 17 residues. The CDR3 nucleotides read TGTGCCATCAGTTTGTCGCAACGGCGGGACCGTAAGGATGAGCAGTTCTTC. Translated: CAISLSQRRDRKDEQFF.

CDR3 sequence: CASSPIRTSATGELFF. The CDR3, as DNA: TGTGCCAGTAGCCCAATTCGGACTAGCGCTACCGGGGAGCTGTTTTTT. This chain uses TRBV19 with TRBJ2-2, with 9 bases identical to TRBD2. V shed 6 bases, J shed 5 bases, and the junction held 10 bases outside the gene matches. This CDR3 region has 16 residues. Germline loops: CDR1 LNHDA, CDR2 SQIVND (reference sequence). The entire variable domain, with the rest obtained from reference TRBV19 and TRBJ2-2, is as follows: DGGITQSPKYLFRKEGQNVTLSCEQNLNHDAMYWYRQDPGQGLRLIYYSQIVNDFQKGDIAEGYSVSREKKESFPLTVTSAQKNPTAFYLCASSPIRTSATGELFFGEGSRLTVL.

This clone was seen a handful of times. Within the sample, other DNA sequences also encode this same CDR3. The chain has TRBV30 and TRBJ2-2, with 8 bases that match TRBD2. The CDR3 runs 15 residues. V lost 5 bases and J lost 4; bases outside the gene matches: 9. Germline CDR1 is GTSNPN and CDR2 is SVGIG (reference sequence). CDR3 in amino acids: CAWRGGFRVTGELFF. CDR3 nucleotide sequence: TGTGCCTGGCGGGGGGGGTTTAGGGTCACCGGGGAGCTGTTTTTT.

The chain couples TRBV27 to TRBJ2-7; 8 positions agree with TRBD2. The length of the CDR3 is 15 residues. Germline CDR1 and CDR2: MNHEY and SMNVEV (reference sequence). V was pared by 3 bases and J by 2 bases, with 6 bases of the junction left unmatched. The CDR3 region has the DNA TGTGCCAGCAGTTTGAGGGGACTAGGGCCCTACGAGCAGTACTTC. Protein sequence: CASSLRGLGPYEQYF.

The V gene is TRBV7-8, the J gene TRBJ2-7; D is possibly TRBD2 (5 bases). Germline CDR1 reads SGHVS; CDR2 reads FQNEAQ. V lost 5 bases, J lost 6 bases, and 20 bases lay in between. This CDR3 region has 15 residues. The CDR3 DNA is TGTGCCAGCAGCCCGTGGGTAGCGACATCCAGCGAGCAGTACTTC. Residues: CASSPWVATSSEQYF.

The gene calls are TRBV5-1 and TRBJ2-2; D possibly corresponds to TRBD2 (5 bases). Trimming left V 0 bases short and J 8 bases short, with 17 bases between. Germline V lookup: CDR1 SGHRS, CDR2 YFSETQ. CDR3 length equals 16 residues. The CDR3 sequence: CASSLELLGRAGELFF. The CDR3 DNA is TGCGCCAGCAGCTTGGAGCTACTAGGACGGGCGGGGGAGCTGTTTTTT. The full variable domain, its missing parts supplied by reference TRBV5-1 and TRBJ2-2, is KAGVTQTPRYLIKTRGQQVTLSCSPISGHRSVSWYQQTPGQGLQFLFEYFSETQRNKGNFPGRFSGRQFSNSRSEMNVSTLELGDSALYLCASSLELLGRAGELFFGEGSRLTVL.

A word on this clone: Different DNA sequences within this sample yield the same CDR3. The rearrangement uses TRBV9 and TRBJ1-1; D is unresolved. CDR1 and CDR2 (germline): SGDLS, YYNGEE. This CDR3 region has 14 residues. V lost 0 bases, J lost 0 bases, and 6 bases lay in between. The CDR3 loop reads CASSVGGMNTEAFF. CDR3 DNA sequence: TGTGCCAGCAGCGTAGGTGGCATGAACACTGAAGCTTTCTTT.

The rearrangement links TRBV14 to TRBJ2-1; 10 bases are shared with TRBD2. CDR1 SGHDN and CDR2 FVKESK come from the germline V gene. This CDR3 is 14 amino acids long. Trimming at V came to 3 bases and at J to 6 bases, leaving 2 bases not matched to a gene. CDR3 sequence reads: CASSHWTSGNEQFF. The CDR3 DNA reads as TGTGCCAGCAGCCATTGGACTAGCGGCAATGAGCAGTTCTTC.

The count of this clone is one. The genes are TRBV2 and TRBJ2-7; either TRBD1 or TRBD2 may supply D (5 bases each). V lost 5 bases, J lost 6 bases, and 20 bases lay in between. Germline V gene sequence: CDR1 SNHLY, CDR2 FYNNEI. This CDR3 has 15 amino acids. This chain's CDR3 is CASSRGSRAIVEQYF. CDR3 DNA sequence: TGTGCCAGCAGTCGGGGCAGCAGGGCCATCGTCGAGCAGTACTTC.

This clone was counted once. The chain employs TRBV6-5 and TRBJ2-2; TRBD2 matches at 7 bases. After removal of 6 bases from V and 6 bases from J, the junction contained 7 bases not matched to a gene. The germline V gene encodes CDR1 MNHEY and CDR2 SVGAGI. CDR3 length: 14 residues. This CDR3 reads CASSRDYRSGELFF. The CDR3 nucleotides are TGTGCCAGCAGCCGGGACTACAGGTCCGGGGAGCTGTTTTTT.

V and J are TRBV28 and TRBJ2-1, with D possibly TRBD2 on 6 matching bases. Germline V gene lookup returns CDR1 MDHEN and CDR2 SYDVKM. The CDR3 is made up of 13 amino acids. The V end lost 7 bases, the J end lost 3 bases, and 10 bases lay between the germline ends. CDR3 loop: CASNGLNYNEQFF. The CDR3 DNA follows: TGTGCCAGCAACGGACTAAACTACAATGAGCAGTTCTTC.

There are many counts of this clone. This chain's CDR3 is CASSQDSGSNQPQHF. For the CDR3, the DNA is TGTGCCAGCAGCCAAGATAGCGGTAGCAATCAGCCCCAGCATTTT. The chain links TRBV4-2 to TRBJ1-5; D is undetermined. V was clipped by 0 bases and J by 0 bases, with 6 bases between them. CDR3 size: 15 residues. CDR1 and CDR2 (germline): LGHNA, YNFKEQ.

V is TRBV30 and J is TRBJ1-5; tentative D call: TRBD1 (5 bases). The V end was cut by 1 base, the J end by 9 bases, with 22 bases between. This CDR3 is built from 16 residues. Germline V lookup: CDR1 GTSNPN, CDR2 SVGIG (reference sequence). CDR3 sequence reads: CAWSGGSPTSVRPQHF. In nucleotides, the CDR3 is TGTGCCTGGAGTGGGGGGAGCCCAACTTCGGTTCGGCCCCAGCATTTT.

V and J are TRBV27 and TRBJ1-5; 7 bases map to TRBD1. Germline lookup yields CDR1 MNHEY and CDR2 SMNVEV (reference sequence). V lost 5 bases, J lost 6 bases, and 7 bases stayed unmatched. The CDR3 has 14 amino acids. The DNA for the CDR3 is TGTGCCAGCAGTCCAAATCCAGGGGGTCAGCCCCAGCATTTT. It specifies CASSPNPGGQPQHF.

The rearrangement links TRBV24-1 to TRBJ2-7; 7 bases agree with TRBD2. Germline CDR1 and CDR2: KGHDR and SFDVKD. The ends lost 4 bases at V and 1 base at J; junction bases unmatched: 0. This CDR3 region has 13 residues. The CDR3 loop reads CATSEAGSYEQYF. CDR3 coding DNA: TGTGCCACCAGTGAAGCGGGGTCCTACGAGCAGTACTTC.

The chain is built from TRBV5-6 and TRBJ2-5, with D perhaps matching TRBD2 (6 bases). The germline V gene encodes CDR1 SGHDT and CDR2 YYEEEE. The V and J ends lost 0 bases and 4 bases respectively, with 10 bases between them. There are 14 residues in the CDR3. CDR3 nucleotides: TGTGCCAGCAGCTTGGGTTTTAGCGGAGAGACCCAGTACTTC. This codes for CASSLGFSGETQYF.

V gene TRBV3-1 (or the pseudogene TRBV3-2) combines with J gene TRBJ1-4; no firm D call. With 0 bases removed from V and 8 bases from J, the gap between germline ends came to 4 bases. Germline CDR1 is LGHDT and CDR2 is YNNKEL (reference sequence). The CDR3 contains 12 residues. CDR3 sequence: CASSQDIEKLFF. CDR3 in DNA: TGTGCCAGCAGCCAAGATATAGAAAAACTGTTTTTT.

The CDR3 here is CASSPRSLTQETQYF. Here the CDR3 DNA reads TGTGCCAGCAGCCCCCGATCCCTCACACAAGAGACCCAGTACTTC. The V and J genes are TRBV6-5 and TRBJ2-5; D is unclear. Looked up from germline, CDR1 is MNHEY and CDR2 is SVGAGI. CDR3 size: 15 residues. Trimming removed 6 bases at V and 2 bases at J, with 16 bases between.

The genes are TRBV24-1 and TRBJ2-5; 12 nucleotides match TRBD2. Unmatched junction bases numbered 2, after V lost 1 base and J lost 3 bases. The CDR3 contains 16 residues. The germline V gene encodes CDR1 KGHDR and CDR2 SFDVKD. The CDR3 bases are TGTGCCACCAGTGATTTCGGACTAGCGGGGAAAGAGACCCAGTACTTC. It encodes CATSDFGLAGKETQYF.

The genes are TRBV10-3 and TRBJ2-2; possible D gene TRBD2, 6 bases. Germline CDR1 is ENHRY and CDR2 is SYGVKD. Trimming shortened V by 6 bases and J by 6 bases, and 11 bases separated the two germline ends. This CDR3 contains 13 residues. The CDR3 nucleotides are TGTGCCATCAGGGGGACTGCGCCCGGGGAGCTGTTTTTT. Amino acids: CAIRGTAPGELFF.

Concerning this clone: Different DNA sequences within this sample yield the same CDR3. CDR3 DNA sequence: TGTGCCAGCAGTTTAGGGCAGGGGGCCTACGAGCAGTACTTC. This sequence encodes CASSLGQGAYEQYF. The V and J genes are TRBV27 and TRBJ2-7; 7 bases match TRBD1. The CDR3 spans 14 residues. Germline values: CDR1 MNHEY, CDR2 SMNVEV (reference sequence). The trim removed 2 bases at V and 2 bases at J, leaving 3 bases unmatched.